These 11 T cell receptor beta chains were sequenced from one sample in a study of cytomegalovirus exposure and HLA in healthy donors (dated by TCRdb to about 2017). The protocol used for the library was the immunoSEQ multiplex PCR assay. The multiplex PCR relied on a mix of 60 forward primers for TCR Vbeta segments and 13 reverse primers for TCR Jbeta segments. TCRdb provides this immuneACCESS table in a form limited to in-frame rearrangements. Some clones are lacking; in checked studies, under half of them reflect an unresolved V gene, and why the rest are absent is not known. The sample's own table lists around 100,000 clones. Jointly, the top ten make up around 3.4% of the sample. The sequenced sample was PBMCs. These receptors all come from a woman aged 25 to 45 in good health and CMV-seronegative.

The gene calls are TRBV19 and TRBJ2-5, with D tentatively TRBD1 (6 bases). Trimming removed 4 bases at V and 2 bases at J, with 11 bases between. The CDR3 spans 14 residues. CDR1 is LNHDA, CDR2 SQIVND, per germline (reference sequence). For the CDR3, the DNA is TGTGCCAGTAGTACCCGGGACAAGCAAGAGACCCAGTACTTC. Translation gives CASSTRDKQETQYF.

V is TRBV2 and J is TRBJ1-1; 8 positions match TRBD1. This CDR3 has 14 residues. The germline V gene encodes CDR1 SNHLY and CDR2 FYNNEI. V trimming: 7 bases; J trimming: 5 bases; junction bases outside the gene matches: 9. CDR3 protein: CASILDRAGTEAFF. The CDR3 region has the DNA TGTGCCAGCATCCTGGACAGGGCGGGAACTGAAGCTTTCTTT.

The chain is built from TRBV6-5 and TRBJ1-2; D remains ambiguous. Germline CDR1 is MNHEY and CDR2 is SVGAGI. Trimming shortened V by 1 base and J by 7 bases, and 7 bases separated the two germline ends. The CDR3 has 12 amino acids. CDR3 loop: CASSYYRGGYTF. DNA of the CDR3: TGTGCCAGCAGTTACTATCGGGGTGGCTACACCTTC.

The chain couples TRBV6-6 to TRBJ1-5, with D perhaps matching TRBD1 (5 bases). CDR1 and CDR2 from the germline V gene are MNHNY and SVGAGI (reference sequence). The CDR3 has 14 amino acids. Trimming pared 3 bases from V and 7 bases from J, leaving 13 bases between. CDR3 protein: CASSYVDKIQPQHF. The CDR3 DNA reads as TGTGCCAGCAGTTATGTGGACAAAATACAGCCCCAGCATTTT.

The genes are TRBV2 and TRBJ1-2, with D hard to call. This CDR3 region has 12 residues. Germline values: CDR1 SNHLY, CDR2 FYNNEI. Deletions cut 7 bases from V and 5 bases from J, with 11 bases between. CDR3 residues: CASTADSYGYTF. The CDR3, as DNA: TGTGCCAGCACTGCGGACTCGTATGGCTACACCTTC. The full variable domain, with the rest looked up from reference TRBV2 and TRBJ1-2, is EPEVTQTPSHQVTQMGQEVILRCVPISNHLYFYWYRQILGQKVEFLVSFYNNEISEKSEIFDDQFSVERPDGSNFTLKIRSTKLEDSAMYFCASTADSYGYTFGSGTRLTVV.

This rearrangement joins TRBV27 to TRBJ2-2; D is possibly TRBD1 (7 bases). Trimming removed 6 bases from V and 4 bases from J, with 15 bases in between. This CDR3 comprises 15 residues. Germline V gene data show CDR1 as MNHEY and CDR2 as SMNVEV (reference sequence). In DNA form, the CDR3 reads TGTGCCAGCAGCCCCGCCAGGGGGGCCACCGGGGAGCTGTTTTTT. Amino acid sequence: CASSPARGATGELFF.

The chain recombines TRBV30 with TRBJ1-6; D ambiguous. Between the trimmed V and J ends, which lost 2 bases and 6 bases, there was a span of 5 bases. CDR1 is GTSNPN and CDR2 is SVGIG in the germline V gene (reference sequence). This CDR3 contains 12 residues. CDR3 loop: CAWSSVNSPLHF. The DNA for the CDR3 is TGTGCCTGGAGTTCGGTTAATTCACCCCTCCACTTT.

The chain has TRBV28 and TRBJ2-7; weak D call: TRBD2 (6 bases). Germline assignment: CDR1 MDHEN and CDR2 SYDVKM. The germline V and J ends were trimmed by 4 bases and 6 bases, with 28 bases remaining between them. The CDR3 spans 18 residues. The CDR3 region is CASSSPVTGTSRLGEQYF. CDR3 sequence (DNA): TGTGCCAGCAGTTCCCCTGTTACCGGGACTTCTAGATTGGGCGAGCAGTACTTC.

J is TRBJ2-3 and V is TRBV12-5, with 8 bases fitting TRBD1. The CDR3 extends over 13 amino acids. Unmatched junction bases numbered 4, after V lost 9 bases and J lost 2 bases. The V gene's germline CDR1 is LGHNT and CDR2 FRNRAP. The CDR3 DNA is TGTGCTAGCATGGACAGGGTCACAGATACGCAGTATTTT. Translating it yields CASMDRVTDTQYF.

This chain links TRBV5-8 with TRBJ1-5; D gene uncertain. The CDR3 length is 14 residues. Germline CDR1 reads SGHTS; CDR2 reads YDEGEE. Trimming removed 4 bases from V and 1 base from J, with 9 bases in between. CDR3 in DNA: TGTGCCAGCAGCGCTGACATGAGCAATCAGCCCCAGCATTTT. Translation gives CASSADMSNQPQHF. The entire variable domain, with the rest obtained from reference TRBV5-8 and TRBJ1-5, is as follows: EAGVTQSPTHLIKTRGQQATLRCSPISGHTSVYWYQQALGLGLQFLLWYDEGEERNRGNFPPRFSGRQFPNYSSELNVNALELEDSALYLCASSADMSNQPQHFGDGTRLSIL.

V gene TRBV5-4 combines with J gene TRBJ2-2; 13 bases agree with TRBD2. CDR1 SGHNT and CDR2 YYREEE come from the germline V gene (reference sequence). Trimming took 4 bases from V and 10 from J; bases not matched to a gene: 7. This CDR3 is built from 15 residues. CDR3 in amino acids: CASSLGLAGEEELFF. The CDR3 nucleotides read TGTGCCAGCAGCCTAGGACTAGCGGGGGAAGAGGAGCTGTTTTTT.